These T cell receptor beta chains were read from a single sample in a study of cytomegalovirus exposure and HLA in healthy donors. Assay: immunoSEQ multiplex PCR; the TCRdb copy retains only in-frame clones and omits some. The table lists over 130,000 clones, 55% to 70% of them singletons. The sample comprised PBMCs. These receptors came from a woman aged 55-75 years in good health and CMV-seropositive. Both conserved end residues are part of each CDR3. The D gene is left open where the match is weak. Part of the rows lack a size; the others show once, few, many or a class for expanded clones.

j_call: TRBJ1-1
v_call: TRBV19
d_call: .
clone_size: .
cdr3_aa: CASSVAERPLNEAFF
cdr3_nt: TGTGCCAGTAGTGTGGCCGAGCGTCCTTTAAATGAAGCTTTCTTT

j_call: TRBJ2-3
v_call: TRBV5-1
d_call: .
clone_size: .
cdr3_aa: CASRLSTDTQYF
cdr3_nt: TGCGCCAGCAGACTTAGCACAGATACGCAGTATTTT

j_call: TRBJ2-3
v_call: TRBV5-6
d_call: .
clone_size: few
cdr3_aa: CASSLNSYTDTQYF
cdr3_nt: TGTGCCAGCAGCTTGAACTCTTACACAGATACGCAGTATTTT

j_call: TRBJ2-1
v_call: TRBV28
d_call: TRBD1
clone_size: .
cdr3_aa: CASSRLGQGEGNEQFF
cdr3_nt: TGTGCCAGCAGTCGCCTTGGACAGGGGGAGGGCAATGAGCAGTTCTTC

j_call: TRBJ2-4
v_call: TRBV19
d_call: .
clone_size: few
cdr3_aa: CASSKQGGGLTIQYF
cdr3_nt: TGTGCCAGTAGTAAACAGGGGGGGGGCCTAACCATTCAGTACTTC

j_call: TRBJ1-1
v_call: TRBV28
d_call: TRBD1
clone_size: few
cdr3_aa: CASTPGGNAEAFF
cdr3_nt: TGTGCCAGTACCCCAGGGGGCAATGCTGAAGCTTTCTTT

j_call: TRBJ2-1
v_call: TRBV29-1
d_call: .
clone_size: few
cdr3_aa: CSAGLSDNEQFF
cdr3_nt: TGCAGCGCGGGACTTAGCGACAATGAGCAGTTCTTC

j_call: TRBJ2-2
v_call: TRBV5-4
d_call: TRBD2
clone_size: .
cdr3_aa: CASSRGLAGPNTGELFF
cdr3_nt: TGTGCCAGCAGCCGGGGACTAGCGGGACCGAACACCGGGGAGCTGTTTTTT

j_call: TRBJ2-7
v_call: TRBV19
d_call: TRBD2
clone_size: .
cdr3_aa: CASKFAGGPYEQYF
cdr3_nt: TGTGCCAGTAAATTCGCGGGAGGGCCGTACGAGCAGTACTTC

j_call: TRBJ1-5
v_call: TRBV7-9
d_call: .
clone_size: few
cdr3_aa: CSSSLWAEPQHF
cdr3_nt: TGTTCCAGCAGCTTATGGGCTGAGCCCCAGCATTTT

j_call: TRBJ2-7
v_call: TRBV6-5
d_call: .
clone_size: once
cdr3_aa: CASSRGSSYEQYF
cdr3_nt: TGTGCCAGCAGCAGAGGTAGCTCCTACGAGCAGTACTTC

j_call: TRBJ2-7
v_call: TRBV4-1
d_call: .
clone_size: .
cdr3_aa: CASSQESGGLYEQYF
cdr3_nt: TGCGCCAGCAGCCAAGAAAGCGGAGGGTTATACGAGCAGTACTTC

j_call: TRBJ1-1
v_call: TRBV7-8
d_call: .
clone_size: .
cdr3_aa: CASSSTVNTEAFF
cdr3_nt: TGTGCCAGCAGCTCGACAGTGAACACTGAAGCTTTCTTT

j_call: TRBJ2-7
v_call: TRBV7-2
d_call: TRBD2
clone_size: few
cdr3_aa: CASSLAGGPDEQYF
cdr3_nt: TGTGCCAGCAGCTTGGCGGGAGGGCCCGACGAGCAGTACTTC

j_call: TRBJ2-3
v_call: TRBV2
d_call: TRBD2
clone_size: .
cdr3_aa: CASFKTSGSTDTQYF
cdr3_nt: TGTGCCAGCTTTAAAACTAGCGGGAGCACAGATACGCAGTATTTT

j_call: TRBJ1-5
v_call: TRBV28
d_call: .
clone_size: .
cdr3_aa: CASSPRGNQPQHF
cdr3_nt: TGTGCCAGCAGTCCAAGAGGCAATCAGCCCCAGCATTTT

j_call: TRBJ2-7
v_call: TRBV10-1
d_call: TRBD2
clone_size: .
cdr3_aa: CASSEGLAGPLNEQYF
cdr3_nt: TGCGCCAGCAGTGAGGGACTAGCGGGCCCGCTGAACGAGCAGTACTTC

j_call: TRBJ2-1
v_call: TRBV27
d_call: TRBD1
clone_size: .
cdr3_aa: CASSPRQGREYNEQFF
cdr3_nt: TGTGCCAGCAGTCCGAGACAGGGGCGGGAATACAATGAGCAGTTCTTC

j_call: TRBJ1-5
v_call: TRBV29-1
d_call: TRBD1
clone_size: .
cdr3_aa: CSGPGGDRGRRANQPQHF
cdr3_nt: TGCAGCGGCCCGGGGGGGGACAGGGGACGAAGGGCCAATCAGCCCCAGCATTTT

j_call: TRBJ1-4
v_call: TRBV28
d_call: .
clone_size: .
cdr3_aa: CASSFGGANINEKLFF
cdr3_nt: TGTGCCAGCAGTTTCGGGGGGGCGAACATCAATGAAAAACTGTTTTTT

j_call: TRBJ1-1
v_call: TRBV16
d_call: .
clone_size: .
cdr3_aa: CASSQFTVNTEAFF
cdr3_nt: TGTGCCAGCAGCCAATTCACAGTGAACACTGAAGCTTTCTTT

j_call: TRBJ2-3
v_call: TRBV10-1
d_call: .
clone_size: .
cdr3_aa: CASSEDSYDTQYF
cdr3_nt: TGCGCCAGCAGTGAAGACAGCTACGATACGCAGTATTTT